The subject of this entry is one T cell receptor beta chain. The antigen is undetermined. Germline V lookup: CDR1 SGHAT, CDR2 FQNNGV. The V gene lost 6 bases and the J gene lost 4 bases, with 13 bases spanning the gap. This CDR3 comprises 13 residues. The record originates from a study of OX40 agonist ivuxolimab in advanced cancers. On the study more broadly: Patients received intravenous ivuxolimab every 2 weeks at 0.01 to 10 mg/kg. Those enrolled were less than 85% male, with a mean age of approximately 60 years and ages from about 20 to 85. Three partial responders included one hepatocellular carcinoma patient and two cutaneous melanoma patients. Study-level findings and limits: Dosing at 0.1 to 3.0 mg/kg was accompanied by clonal expansion of CD4+ and CD8+ blood T cells by week 6.

TCRdb's copy holds only in-frame clones and misses some; the assay was immunoSEQ multiplex PCR. The data hold more than 80,000 clones, with approximately 94% observed a single time. The starting material was CD4+ or CD8+ T cells sorted from blood, obtained in a trial of the OX40 agonist ivuxolimab. The sequence derives from an adult with an advanced solid tumor such as melanoma, head and neck, liver or kidney cancer. The chain is built from TRBV11-2 and TRBJ2-7; no clear D. The CDR3 sequence: CASSLISGYEQYF. The CDR3 DNA reads TGTGCCAGCAGTTTGATATCCGGGTACGAGCAGTACTTC. Using reference TRBV11-2 and TRBJ2-7 for the parts outside the CDR3, the full variable domain is EAGVAQSPRYKIIEKRQSVAFWCNPISGHATLYWYQQILGQGPKLLIQFQNNGVVDDSQLPKDRFSAERLKGVDSTLKIQPAKLEDSAVYLCASSLISGYEQYFGPGTRLTVT.